This T cell receptor beta chain is drawn from a study of cytomegalovirus exposure and HLA in healthy donors. V dropped 5 bases and J dropped 6; count of bases not matched to a gene: 3. This CDR3 spans 13 amino acids. Looked up from germline, CDR1 is LNHDA and CDR2 is SQIVND (reference sequence). Study conclusions and caveats: Differences between HLA loci emerged in a later analysis of TCR association rates, with DRB1 most and HLA-C fewest. Later analysis identified a missense DCLRE1C variant that was linked to TCR beta V- and J-gene trimming.

PCR employed 60 Vbeta and 13 Jbeta primers. Repertoires were generated with immunoSEQ multiplex PCR, while TCRdb's copy carries only in-frame clones and drops some. Here the sample table reports tens of thousands of clones. On this clone: What it binds is unknown.

The chain carries TRBV19 and TRBJ2-5; 10 positions match TRBD1. Sequenced material: PBMCs. The clonotype was recovered from a woman aged 60 to 75 in good health and CMV-seronegative. Here the CDR3 DNA reads TGTGCCAGTAGTGGACAGGGGGTGAAGACCCAGTACTTC. It codes for CASSGQGVKTQYF.